These 9 T cell receptor beta chains were sequenced from one sample in a study of blood T cell repertoires in COVID-19. Measured with immunoSEQ multiplex PCR; TCRdb has only the in-frame clones, and not every one. The sample has fewer than 200,000 clones; around 80% are singletons. Sequencing was carried out using peripheral blood. The receptors were sampled from a woman between 65 and 79 years old with acute or convalescent COVID-19.

V is TRBV3-1 (or the pseudogene TRBV3-2) and J is TRBJ1-6; 7 bases map to TRBD1. V trimming: 1 base; J trimming: 3 bases; junction bases outside the gene matches: 9. The germline gives CDR1 LGHDT, CDR2 YNNKEL (reference sequence). This CDR3 region has 18 residues. The CDR3, as DNA: TGTGCCAGCAGCCAAGCGACAGGGCATGAATGCTATAATTCACCCCTCCACTTT. Translation gives CASSQATGHECYNSPLHF.

The CDR3 spells CASSIIPGLAGFRSYNEQFF. CDR3 DNA: TGTGCCAGTAGTATCATACCGGGACTAGCGGGGTTTCGCTCCTACAATGAGCAGTTCTTC. The rearrangement uses TRBV19 and TRBJ2-1, with TRBD2 identical over 13 bases. The germline V gene has CDR1 LNHDA and CDR2 SQIVND (reference sequence). V dropped 3 bases and J dropped 0; count of bases not matched to a gene: 11. The CDR3 is 20 amino acids.

This chain uses TRBV6-2 or TRBV6-3 with TRBJ1-5, with 7 bases lining up with TRBD1. V dropped 5 bases and J dropped 5; count of bases not matched to a gene: 12. This CDR3 region has 16 residues. CDR1 is MNHEY, CDR2 SVGEGT, per germline. For the CDR3, the DNA is TGTGCCAGCAGTGCCACCGGGACAGCACCATATCAGCCCCAGCATTTT. Translated: CASSATGTAPYQPQHF.

This chain connects TRBV2 to TRBJ1-5; TRBD1 is a possible D gene (6 bases). Germline CDR1 reads SNHLY; CDR2 reads FYNNEI. CDR3 size: 15 residues. V shed 4 bases and J shed 4 bases, with 14 bases lying between them. The CDR3, as DNA: TGTGCCAGCAGTGTAGGGGGGGGCCTAAATCAGCCCCAGCATTTT. This gives the protein CASSVGGGLNQPQHF.

The V call is TRBV11-2, the J call TRBJ1-2; 9 positions match TRBD1. The V and J ends lost 4 bases and 8 bases, in that order; junction bases with no gene match: 11. The CDR3 has 15 residues. In germline, CDR1 is SGHAT, CDR2 FQNNGV. The CDR3 loop reads CASSSPRTGVRGYTF. The CDR3 nucleotides are TGTGCCAGCAGCTCCCCAAGGACAGGGGTTCGGGGCTACACCTTC.

The chain combines TRBV6-1 with TRBJ1-1; TRBD1 aligns across 7 bases. CDR3 length: 13 amino acids. With V trimmed by 1 base and J by 11 bases, 7 bases remained unmatched. The germline V gene encodes CDR1 MNHNS and CDR2 SASEGT. The CDR3 DNA follows: TGTGCCAGCAGTGAAGGGACAGGATCGAATGCTTTCTTT. Amino acids: CASSEGTGSNAFF.

V and J are TRBV12-3 or TRBV12-4 and TRBJ1-1; D gene unclear. The V end lost 6 bases, the J end lost 5 bases, and 7 bases lay between the germline ends. The CDR3 is 11 residues long. CDR3 in DNA: TGTGCCAGCAGCACTAGGACTGAAGCTTTCTTT. It specifies CASSTRTEAFF.

The rearrangement uses TRBV11-2 and TRBJ2-7; TRBD2 matches at 8 bases. Germline lookup yields CDR1 SGHAT and CDR2 FQNNGV. The CDR3 sequence is 15 residues long. The ends lost 3 bases at V and 4 bases at J; junction bases unmatched: 8. CDR3 sequence (DNA): TGTGCCAGCAGCTTGGACTTTAGCGGGACATACGAGCAGTACTTC. Translating it yields CASSLDFSGTYEQYF.

V usage is TRBV28 and J usage is TRBJ2-2, with 7 bases identical to TRBD2. Germline V lookup: CDR1 MDHEN, CDR2 SYDVKM. The CDR3 runs to 14 residues. Trimming cost V 10 bases and J 2 bases; bases outside gene matches: 7. The CDR3 coding sequence is TGTGCCATTGGGGCTAGCGGAAACACCGGGGAGCTGTTTTTT. This gives the protein CAIGASGNTGELFF.